This TCR beta chain was found in a study of CD8 T cells in ankylosing spondylitis. Broader study findings: Made up of roughly 8 highly homologous variants, a TCR beta motif appeared characteristic of ankylosing spondylitis blood. Prior literature has documented some motif variants in synovial fluid and blood from reactive arthritis. Disease-linked clones reportedly showed significant enrichment in matched ankylosing spondylitis synovial fluid. Disease-linked clones were found to be CD8+ and relatively rare in peripheral blood.

This clonotype was counted a single time. Its antigen is as yet unknown. This CDR3 comprises 14 residues. Trimming cost V 7 bases and J 5 bases; bases outside gene matches: 8. Library preparation for TCR beta used quantitative 5'-RACE with molecular barcodes. Via MiXCR, TCRdb re-called the 5' RACE reads, giving one row per CDR3 protein. The top ten hold around a fifth of the sample, which has over 600,000 distinct CDR3 sequences, 15% to 20% seen once. The sequencing sample was made of blood, either unsorted or a sorted T cell fraction (not recorded which). The TCR sequence derives from a male donor with ankylosing spondylitis. The chain links TRBV12-3 or TRBV12-4 to TRBJ2-1, with 7 bases identical to TRBD1. The CDR3 coding sequence is TGTGCCAGCACGACAGGGTCCGTCCACAATGAGCAGTTCTTC. Protein sequence: CASTTGSVHNEQFF.